This entry describes one TCR beta chain. Its target is not known. V was pared by 6 bases and J by 14 bases, with 14 bases of the junction left unmatched. The CDR3 is 15 residues long. Per the germline V gene, CDR1 is MNHNY and CDR2 is SVGAGI (reference sequence). This sample was taken from a study of breast tumors, draining lymph nodes, adjacent tissues. Whole-study results and caveats: Luminal-like breast cancer showed significantly higher tumor–nontumor repertoire similarity than basal-like. Data only fit, rather than demonstrated, lymph node origin of most tumor T cells. Data fit most tumor T cells coming from lymph node, expanding in tumor. Tumors had less TCR diversity than lymph nodes, more than nontumor tissue.

Samples came from axillary lymph nodes draining the breast cancer. Each CDR3 protein gets one entry after TCRdb re-called the multiplex PCR reads with MiXCR. The sample holds approximately 130,000 distinct CDR3 sequences, 20% to 25% seen once. The rearrangement uses TRBV6-6 and TRBJ2-1; TRBD2 matches at 12 bases. Sequenced sample: axillary lymph node tissue. The receptor was isolated from a female donor with breast cancer. Some clones in this sample may be carry-over from other donors' samples. CDR3 bases: TGTGCCAGCAGCACGACTAGCGGGAGAGCGTGGCGAAAGTTCTTC. Encoded protein: CASSTTSGRAWRKFF.